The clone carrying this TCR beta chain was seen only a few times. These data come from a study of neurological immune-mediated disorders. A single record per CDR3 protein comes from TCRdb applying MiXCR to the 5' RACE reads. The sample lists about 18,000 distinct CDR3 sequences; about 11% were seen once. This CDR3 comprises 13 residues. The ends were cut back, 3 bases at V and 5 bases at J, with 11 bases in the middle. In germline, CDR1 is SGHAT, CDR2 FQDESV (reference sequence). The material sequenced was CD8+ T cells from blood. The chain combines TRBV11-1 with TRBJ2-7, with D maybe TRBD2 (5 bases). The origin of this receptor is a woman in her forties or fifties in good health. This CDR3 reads CASSFRAADEQYF. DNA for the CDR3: TGTGCCAGCAGCTTCCGGGCAGCGGACGAGCAGTACTTC.